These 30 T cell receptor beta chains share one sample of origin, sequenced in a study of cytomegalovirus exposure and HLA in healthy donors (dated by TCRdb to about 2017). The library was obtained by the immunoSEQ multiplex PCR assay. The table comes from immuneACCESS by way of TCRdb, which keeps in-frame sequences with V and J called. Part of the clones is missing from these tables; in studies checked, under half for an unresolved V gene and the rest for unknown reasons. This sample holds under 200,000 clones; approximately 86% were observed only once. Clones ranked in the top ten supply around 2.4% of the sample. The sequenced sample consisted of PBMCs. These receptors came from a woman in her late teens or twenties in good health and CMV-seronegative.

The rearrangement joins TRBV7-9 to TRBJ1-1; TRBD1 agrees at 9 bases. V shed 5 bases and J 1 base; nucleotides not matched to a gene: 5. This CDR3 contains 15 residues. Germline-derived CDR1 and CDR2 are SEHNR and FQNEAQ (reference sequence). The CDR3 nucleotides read TGTGCCAGCAGCACCCGGACAGGGGCGAACACTGAAGCTTTCTTT. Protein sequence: CASSTRTGANTEAFF.

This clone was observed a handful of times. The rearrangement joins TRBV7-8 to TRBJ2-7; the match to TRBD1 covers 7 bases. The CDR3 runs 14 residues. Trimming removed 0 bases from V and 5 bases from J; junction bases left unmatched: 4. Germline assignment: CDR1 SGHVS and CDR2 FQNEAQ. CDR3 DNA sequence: TGTGCCAGCAGCTTAGCTGGCAGGGGGAACGAGCAGTACTTC. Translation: CASSLAGRGNEQYF. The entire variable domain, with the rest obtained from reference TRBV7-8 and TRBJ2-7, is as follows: GAGVSQSPRYKVAKRGQDVALRCDPISGHVSLFWYQQALGQGPEFLTYFQNEAQLDKSGLPSDRFFAERPEGSVSTLKIQRTQQEDSAVYLCASSLAGRGNEQYFGPGTRLTVT.

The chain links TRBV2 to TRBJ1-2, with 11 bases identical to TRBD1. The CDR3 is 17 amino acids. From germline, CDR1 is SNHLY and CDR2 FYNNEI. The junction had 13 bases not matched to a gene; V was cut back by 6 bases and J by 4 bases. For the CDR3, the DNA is TGTGCCAGCAGCCCCCTTCAGCCGGGGACAGGGGGCTATGGCTACACCTTC. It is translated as CASSPLQPGTGGYGYTF.

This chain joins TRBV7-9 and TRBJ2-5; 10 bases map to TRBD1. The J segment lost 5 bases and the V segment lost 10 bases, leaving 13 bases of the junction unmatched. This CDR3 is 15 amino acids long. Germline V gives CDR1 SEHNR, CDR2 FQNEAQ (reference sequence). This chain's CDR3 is CATQAGTGEVETQYF. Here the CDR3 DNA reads TGTGCCACCCAAGCCGGGACAGGGGAGGTTGAGACCCAGTACTTC. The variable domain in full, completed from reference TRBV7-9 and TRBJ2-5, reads DTGVSQNPRHKITKRGQNVTFRCDPISEHNRLYWYRQTLGQGPEFLTYFQNEAQLEKSRLLSDRFSAERPKGSFSTLEIQRTEQGDSAMYLCATQAGTGEVETQYFGPGTRLLVL.

The CDR3 is CASSPTGVTSDTQYF. CDR3 DNA sequence: TGTGCCAGCAGTCCTACAGGGGTAACATCAGATACGCAGTATTTT. V and J are TRBV6-4 and TRBJ2-3, with TRBD1 matching 7 bases. There are 15 residues in the CDR3. With V trimmed by 5 bases and J by 4 bases, 9 bases remained unmatched. The V gene's germline CDR1 is MRHNA and CDR2 SNTAGT.

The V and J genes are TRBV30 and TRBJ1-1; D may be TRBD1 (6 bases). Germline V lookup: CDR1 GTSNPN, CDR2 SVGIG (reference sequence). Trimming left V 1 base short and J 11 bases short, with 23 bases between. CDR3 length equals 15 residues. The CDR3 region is CAWSAAGTPVLRAFF. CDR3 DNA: TGTGCCTGGAGTGCCGCCGGGACACCCGTTCTCCGGGCTTTCTTT.

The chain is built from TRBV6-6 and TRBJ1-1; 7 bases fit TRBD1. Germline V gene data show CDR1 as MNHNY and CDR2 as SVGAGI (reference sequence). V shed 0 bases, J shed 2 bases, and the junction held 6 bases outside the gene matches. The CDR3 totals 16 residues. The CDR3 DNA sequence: TGTGCCAGCAGTTACTCCACAGGGGTACCAAACACTGAAGCTTTCTTT. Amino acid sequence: CASSYSTGVPNTEAFF.

The CDR3 nucleotides read TGCGCCAGCAGCCCCTGGACAGGAAAAAACCAAGAGACCCAGTACTTC. It yields the protein CASSPWTGKNQETQYF. The chain has TRBV5-1 and TRBJ2-5; TRBD1 matches at 7 bases. The germline gives CDR1 SGHRS, CDR2 YFSETQ. This CDR3 region has 16 residues. V gave up 4 bases and J gave up 0 bases; unmatched junction bases: 9.

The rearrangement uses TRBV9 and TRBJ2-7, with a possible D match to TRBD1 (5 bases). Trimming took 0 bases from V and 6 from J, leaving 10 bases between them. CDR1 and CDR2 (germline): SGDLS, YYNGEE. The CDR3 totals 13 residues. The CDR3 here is CASSVDRFGEQYF. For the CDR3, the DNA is TGTGCCAGCAGCGTAGACAGGTTTGGCGAGCAGTACTTC.

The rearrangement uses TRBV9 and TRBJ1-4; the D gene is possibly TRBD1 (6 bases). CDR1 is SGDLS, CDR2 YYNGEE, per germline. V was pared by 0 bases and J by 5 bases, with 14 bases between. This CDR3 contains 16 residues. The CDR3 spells CASSVGVYRENEKLFF. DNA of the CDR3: TGTGCCAGCAGCGTAGGAGTTTACAGGGAGAATGAAAAACTGTTTTTT.

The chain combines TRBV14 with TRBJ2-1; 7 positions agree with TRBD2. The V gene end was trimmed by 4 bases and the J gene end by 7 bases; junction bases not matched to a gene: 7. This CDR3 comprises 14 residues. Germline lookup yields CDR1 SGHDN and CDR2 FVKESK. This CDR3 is CASSPWEGKNEQFF. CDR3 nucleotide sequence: TGTGCCAGCAGCCCGTGGGAGGGAAAGAATGAGCAGTTCTTC.

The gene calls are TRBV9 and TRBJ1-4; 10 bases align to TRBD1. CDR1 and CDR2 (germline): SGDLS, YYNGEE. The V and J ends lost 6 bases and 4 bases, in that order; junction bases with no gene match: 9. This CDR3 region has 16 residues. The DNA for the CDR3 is TGTGCCAGCAACCGGGACAGGGGTAGCCTTAATGAAAAACTGTTTTTT. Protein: CASNRDRGSLNEKLFF.

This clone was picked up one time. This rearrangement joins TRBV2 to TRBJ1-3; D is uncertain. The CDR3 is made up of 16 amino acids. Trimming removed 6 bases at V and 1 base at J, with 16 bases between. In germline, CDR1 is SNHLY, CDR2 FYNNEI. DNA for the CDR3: TGTGCCAGCAGCGGTCGGGGAGCTCCATCTGGAAACACCATATATTTT. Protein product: CASSGRGAPSGNTIYF.

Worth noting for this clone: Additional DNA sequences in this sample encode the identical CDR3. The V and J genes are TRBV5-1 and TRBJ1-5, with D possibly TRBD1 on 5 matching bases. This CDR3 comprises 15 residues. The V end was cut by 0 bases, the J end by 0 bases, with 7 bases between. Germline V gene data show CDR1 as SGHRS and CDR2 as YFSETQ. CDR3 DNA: TGCGCCAGCAGCTTGGTGGGGGGTAGCAATCAGCCCCAGCATTTT. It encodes CASSLVGGSNQPQHF.

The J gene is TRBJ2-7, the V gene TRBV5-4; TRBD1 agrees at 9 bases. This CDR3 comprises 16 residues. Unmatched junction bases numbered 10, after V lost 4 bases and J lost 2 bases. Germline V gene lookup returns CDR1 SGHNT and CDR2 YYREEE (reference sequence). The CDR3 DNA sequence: TGTGCCAGCAGCCTACCGGGACAGGGAATAGCCTACGAGCAGTACTTC. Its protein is CASSLPGQGIAYEQYF.

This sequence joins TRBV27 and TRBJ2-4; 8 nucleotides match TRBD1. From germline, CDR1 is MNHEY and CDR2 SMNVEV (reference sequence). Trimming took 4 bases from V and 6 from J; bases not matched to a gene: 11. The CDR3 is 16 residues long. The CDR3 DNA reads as TGTGCCAGCAGTTCGGGACAGGTGGGGGAAGGAAACATTCAGTACTTC. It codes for CASSSGQVGEGNIQYF.

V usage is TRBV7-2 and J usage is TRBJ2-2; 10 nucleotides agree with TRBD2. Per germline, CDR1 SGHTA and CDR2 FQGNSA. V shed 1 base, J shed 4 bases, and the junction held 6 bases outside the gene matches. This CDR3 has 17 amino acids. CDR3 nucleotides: TGTGCCAGCAGCTTAGAAAGGCAGCGGGGGGGCACCGGGGAGCTGTTTTTT. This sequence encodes CASSLERQRGGTGELFF.

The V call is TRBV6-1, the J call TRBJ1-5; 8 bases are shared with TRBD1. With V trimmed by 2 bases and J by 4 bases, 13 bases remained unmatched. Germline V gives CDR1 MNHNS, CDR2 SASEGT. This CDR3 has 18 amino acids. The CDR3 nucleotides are TGTGCCAGCAGTGAATGGACAGGGTGGTATATCGGAAATCAGCCCCAGCATTTT. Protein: CASSEWTGWYIGNQPQHF.

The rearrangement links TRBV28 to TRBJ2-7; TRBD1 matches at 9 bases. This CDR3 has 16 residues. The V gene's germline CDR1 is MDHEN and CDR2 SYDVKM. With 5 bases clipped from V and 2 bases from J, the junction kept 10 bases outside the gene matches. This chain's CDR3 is CASSLYGTGRTYEQYF. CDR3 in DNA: TGTGCCAGCAGTCTCTACGGGACAGGGAGGACCTACGAGCAGTACTTC.

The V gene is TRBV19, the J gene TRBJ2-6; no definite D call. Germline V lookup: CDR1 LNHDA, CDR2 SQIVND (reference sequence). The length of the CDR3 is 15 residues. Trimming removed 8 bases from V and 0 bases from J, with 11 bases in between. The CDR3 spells CASVQVFSGANVLTF. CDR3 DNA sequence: TGTGCCAGTGTTCAGGTATTCTCTGGGGCCAACGTCCTGACTTTC.

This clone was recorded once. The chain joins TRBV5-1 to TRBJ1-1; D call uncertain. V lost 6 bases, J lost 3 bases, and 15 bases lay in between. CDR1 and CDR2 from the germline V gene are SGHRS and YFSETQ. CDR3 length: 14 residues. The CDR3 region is CASIRGEEDTEAFF. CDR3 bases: TGCGCCAGCATTCGGGGAGAGGAGGACACTGAAGCTTTCTTT.

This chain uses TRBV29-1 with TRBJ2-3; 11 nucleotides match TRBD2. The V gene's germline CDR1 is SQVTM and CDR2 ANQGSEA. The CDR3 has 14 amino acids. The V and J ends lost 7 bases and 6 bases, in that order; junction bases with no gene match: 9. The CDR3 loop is CSAAIIAGGDTQYF. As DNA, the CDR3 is TGCAGCGCCGCGATAATAGCGGGAGGGGATACGCAGTATTTT.

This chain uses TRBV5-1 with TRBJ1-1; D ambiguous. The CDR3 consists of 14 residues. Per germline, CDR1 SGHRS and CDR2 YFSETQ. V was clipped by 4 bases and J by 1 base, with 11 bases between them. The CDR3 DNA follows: TGCGCCAGCAGCCTATCCCTGAGGAACACTGAAGCTTTCTTT. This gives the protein CASSLSLRNTEAFF.

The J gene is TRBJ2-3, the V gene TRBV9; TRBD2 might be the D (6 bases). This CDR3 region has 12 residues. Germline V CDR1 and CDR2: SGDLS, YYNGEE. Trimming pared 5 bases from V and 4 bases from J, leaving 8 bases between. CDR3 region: CASRGDSDTQYF. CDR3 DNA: TGTGCCAGCAGGGGGGACTCAGATACGCAGTATTTT.

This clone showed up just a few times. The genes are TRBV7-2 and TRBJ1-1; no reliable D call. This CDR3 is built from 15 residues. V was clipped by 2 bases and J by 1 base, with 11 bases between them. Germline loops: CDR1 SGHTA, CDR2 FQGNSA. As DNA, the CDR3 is TGTGCCAGCAGCTTAATTGCACATCAGAACACTGAAGCTTTCTTT. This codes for CASSLIAHQNTEAFF.

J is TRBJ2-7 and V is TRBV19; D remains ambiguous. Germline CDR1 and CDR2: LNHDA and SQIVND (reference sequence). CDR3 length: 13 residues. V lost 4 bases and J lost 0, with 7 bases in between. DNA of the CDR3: TGTGCCAGTAGTAAGGCAGGCTCCTACGAGCAGTACTTC. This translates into CASSKAGSYEQYF.

CDR3 sequence: CASSWAGASEQYF. The CDR3 nucleotides read TGTGCCAGCAGTTGGGCGGGAGCCTCCGAGCAGTACTTC. V gene TRBV2 combines with J gene TRBJ2-7, with 7 bases fitting TRBD2. The J segment lost 6 bases and the V segment lost 5 bases, leaving 7 bases of the junction unmatched. CDR3 length: 13 residues. CDR1 is SNHLY and CDR2 is FYNNEI in the germline V gene.

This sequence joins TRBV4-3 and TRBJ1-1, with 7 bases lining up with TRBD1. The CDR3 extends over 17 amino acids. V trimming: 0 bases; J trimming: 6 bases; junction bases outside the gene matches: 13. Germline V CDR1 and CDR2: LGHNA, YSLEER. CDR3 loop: CASSQEYWRGRGAEAFF. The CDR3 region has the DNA TGCGCCAGCAGCCAAGAGTATTGGAGGGGGCGGGGCGCTGAAGCTTTCTTT.

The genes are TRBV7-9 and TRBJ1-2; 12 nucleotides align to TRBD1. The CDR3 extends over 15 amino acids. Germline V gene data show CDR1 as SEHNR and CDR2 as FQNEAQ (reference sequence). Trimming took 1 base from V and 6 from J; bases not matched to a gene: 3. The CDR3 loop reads CASSLGGTGGDGYTF. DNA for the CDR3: TGTGCCAGCAGCTTAGGTGGGACAGGGGGCGATGGCTACACCTTC.

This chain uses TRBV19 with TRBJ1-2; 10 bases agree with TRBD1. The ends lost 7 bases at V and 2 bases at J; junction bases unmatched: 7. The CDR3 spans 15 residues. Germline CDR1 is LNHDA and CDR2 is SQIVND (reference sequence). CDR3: CASKTGGNLNYGYTF. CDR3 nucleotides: TGTGCCAGTAAGACAGGGGGCAATCTGAACTATGGCTACACCTTC.